The rows below give T cell receptor beta chains drawn from one sample of a study of blood T cells in healthy people across ages. One entry per CDR3 protein, called by TCRdb with MiXCR from the 5' RACE reads. The sample lists roughly 930,000 distinct CDR3 sequences; around 49% were seen once. Sequencing was performed on blood. These receptors all come from a man younger than 40 in good health. Both conserved end residues are part of each CDR3. Each record gives: D gene, CDR3 length, J gene, clone size, V gene, CDR3 protein, CDR3 DNA. D genes are given only for firm matches. Part of the rows lack a size; the others show once, few, many or a class for expanded clones.

. | 10 | TRBJ2-7 | . | TRBV20-1 | CSAASYEQYF | TGCAGTGCTGCTTCCTACGAGCAGTACTTC
. | 16 | TRBJ2-6 | . | TRBV3-1 | CASSPLPDPGANVLTF | TGTGCCAGCAGCCCCCTGCCCGACCCTGGGGCCAACGTCCTGACTTTC
TRBD2 | 15 | TRBJ2-7 | . | TRBV12-3/TRBV12-4 | CASSPSGAKSYEQYF | TGTGCCAGCAGCCCCAGCGGGGCAAAATCCTACGAGCAGTACTTC
TRBD2 | 17 | TRBJ2-5 | . | TRBV18 | CASSASRGAGYQETQYF | TGTGCCAGCTCAGCCTCCCGGGGAGCGGGGTACCAAGAGACCCAGTACTTC
TRBD1 | 16 | TRBJ2-7 | . | TRBV6-6 | CARSGSLRDSTYEQYF | TGTGCCCGCAGTGGATCTCTTAGGGACAGCACCTACGAGCAGTACTTC
. | 16 | TRBJ1-2 | . | TRBV5-1 | CASSPLRGANNYGYTF | TGCGCCAGCAGCCCGCTTCGTGGAGCTAATAACTATGGCTACACCTTC
. | 15 | TRBJ1-4 | . | TRBV6-1 | CASRASTGGNEKLFF | TGTGCCAGCAGGGCCTCGACAGGAGGTAACGAAAAACTGTTTTTT
. | 14 | TRBJ1-2 | . | TRBV4-2 | CASSSAAQNYGYTF | TGTGCCAGCAGCTCGGCAGCCCAGAACTATGGCTACACCTTC
. | 13 | TRBJ1-4 | few | TRBV18 | CASSLDLNEKLFF | TGTGCCAGCTCACTGGACCTTAATGAAAAACTGTTTTTT
. | 16 | TRBJ1-5 | . | TRBV10-3 | CAISEYGGQSNQPQHF | TGTGCCATCAGTGAGTATGGAGGGCAAAGCAATCAGCCCCAGCATTTT
. | 13 | TRBJ2-7 | . | TRBV2 | CASIWTEAYEQYF | TGTGCCAGCATCTGGACAGAAGCCTACGAGCAGTACTTC
. | 13 | TRBJ2-3 | few | TRBV6-4 | CASSERDTDTQYF | TGTGCCAGCAGTGAAAGAGACACAGATACGCAGTATTTT
. | 13 | TRBJ1-2 | . | TRBV15 | CATSLIGLNGYTF | TGTGCCACCAGCCTCATTGGCCTGAATGGCTACACCTTC
. | 15 | TRBJ2-7 | . | TRBV4-1 | CASSQEGRSAYEQYF | TGCGCCAGCAGCCAAGAAGGGCGGTCCGCCTACGAGCAGTACTTC
. | 16 | TRBJ2-3 | few | TRBV7-2 | CASQLRGGYRTDTQYF | TGTGCCAGTCAACTCCGTGGCGGCTATCGCACAGATACGCAGTATTTT
. | 15 | TRBJ1-2 | few | TRBV7-9 | CASSFRDIIIYGYTF | TGTGCCAGCAGCTTCCGGGACATTATAATCTATGGCTACACCTTC
TRBD2 | 16 | TRBJ2-2 | . | TRBV7-2 | CASSGPRGGYTGELFF | TGTGCCAGCAGCGGGCCCCGGGGGGGTTACACCGGGGAGCTGTTTTTT
. | 13 | TRBJ1-2 | . | TRBV7-2 | CASSAAMDVGYTF | TGTGCCAGCAGCGCCGCGATGGATGTTGGCTACACCTTC
TRBD1 | 16 | TRBJ1-4 | . | TRBV6-1 | CASWIRATGGGEKLFF | TGTGCCAGCTGGATACGAGCGACAGGGGGAGGTGAAAAACTGTTTTTT
TRBD1 | 17 | TRBJ2-2 | . | TRBV10-3 | CASRTGQGVANTGELFF | TGTGCCTCGCGAACGGGACAGGGTGTCGCGAACACCGGGGAGCTGTTTTTT
. | 13 | TRBJ2-1 | . | TRBV7-8 | CASRVQGHNEQFF | TGTGCCAGCAGGGTACAGGGCCACAATGAGCAGTTCTTC
. | 14 | TRBJ2-1 | few | TRBV7-2 | CASSLAPGYNEQFF | TGTGCCAGCAGCTTAGCGCCGGGTTACAATGAGCAGTTCTTC
. | 14 | TRBJ2-3 | . | TRBV4-2 | CASSWEAGTDTQYF | TGTGCCAGCAGCTGGGAAGCTGGCACAGATACGCAGTATTTT
. | 12 | TRBJ2-5 | few | TRBV29-1 | CSVVEFRETQYF | TGCAGCGTTGTGGAGTTCCGCGAGACCCAGTACTTC
. | 14 | TRBJ1-5 | . | TRBV27 | CASSSAGVNWPQHF | TGTGCCAGCAGTTCGGCAGGGGTAAATTGGCCCCAGCATTTT
TRBD1 | 15 | TRBJ1-4 | . | TRBV18 | CASSPSGTGVEKLFF | TGTGCCAGCTCACCTTCCGGGACAGGGGTTGAAAAACTGTTTTTT
. | 12 | TRBJ2-1 | many | TRBV12-3/TRBV12-4 | CASSLTNNEQFF | TGTGCCAGCAGTCTAACGAACAATGAGCAGTTCTTC
TRBD1 | 16 | TRBJ2-2 | . | TRBV29-1 | CSVEEMDRGAIGELFF | TGCAGCGTTGAAGAGATGGACAGGGGGGCGATCGGGGAGCTGTTTTTT
. | 15 | TRBJ2-7 | . | TRBV6-2/TRBV6-3 | CASSYAGQSSYEQYF | TGTGCCAGCAGTTATGCGGGACAAAGCTCCTACGAGCAGTACTTC
TRBD1 | 14 | TRBJ1-1 | . | TRBV30 | CAWSGTGGGTEAFF | TGTGCCTGGAGCGGGACAGGGGGCGGCACTGAAGCTTTCTTT
. | 13 | TRBJ2-5 | . | TRBV4-1 | CASSQGPRETQYF | TGCGCCAGCAGCCAAGGTCCCCGAGAGACCCAGTACTTC
TRBD2 | 16 | TRBJ2-1 | . | TRBV13 | CASSLGRASGSNEQFF | TGTGCCAGCAGCTTAGGTAGGGCTAGCGGGTCCAATGAGCAGTTCTTC
. | 14 | TRBJ1-2 | . | TRBV29-1 | CSVRGSASNYGYTF | TGCAGCGTTAGGGGGTCAGCATCTAACTATGGCTACACCTTC
. | 15 | TRBJ1-1 | . | TRBV7-6 | CASSLEAGQNTEAFF | TGTGCCAGCAGCTTAGAGGCGGGGCAGAACACTGAAGCTTTCTTT
. | 15 | TRBJ1-2 | few | TRBV4-1 | CASSQDGAANYGYTF | TGCGCCAGCAGCCAAGATGGGGCAGCTAACTATGGCTACACCTTC
TRBD1 | 15 | TRBJ2-7 | . | TRBV27 | CASSLARGNPYEQYF | TGTGCCAGCAGTTTGGCCAGGGGGAATCCCTACGAGCAGTACTTC
. | 15 | TRBJ2-5 | . | TRBV11-3 | CASSLDKGRAETQYF | TGTGCCAGCAGCTTAGATAAGGGACGGGCAGAGACCCAGTACTTC
TRBD1 | 15 | TRBJ2-1 | . | TRBV4-1 | CASSRPGQGANEQFF | TGCGCCAGCAGCCGACCGGGACAGGGGGCTAATGAGCAGTTCTTC
TRBD2 | 13 | TRBJ2-1 | once | TRBV29-1 | CGVVEAGGNEQFF | TGCGGCGTTGTTGAGGCGGGGGGCAATGAGCAGTTCTTC
TRBD1 | 16 | TRBJ2-1 | few | TRBV24-1 | CATSDLQGAQANEQFF | TGTGCCACCAGTGATTTACAGGGGGCGCAGGCCAATGAGCAGTTCTTC
. | 15 | TRBJ1-1 | . | TRBV6-1 | CATASGSTRVTEAFF | TGTGCCACCGCTAGTGGTTCGACCAGGGTCACTGAAGCTTTCTTT
. | 15 | TRBJ1-5 | few | TRBV4-1 | CASSQDRGDGQPQHF | TGCGCCAGCAGCCAAGATCGAGGGGATGGTCAGCCCCAGCATTTT
. | 15 | TRBJ1-6 | . | TRBV4-3 | CASSQDPRENSPLHF | TGCGCCAGCAGCCAAGATCCCAGGGAAAATTCACCCCTCCACTTT
TRBD2 | 14 | TRBJ2-3 | . | TRBV20-1 | CSAGLAGTGNTQYF | TGCAGTGCTGGACTAGCGGGGACTGGGAATACGCAGTATTTT
. | 13 | TRBJ2-5 | few | TRBV29-1 | CSVQDGGGETQYF | TGCAGCGTCCAAGATGGGGGCGGAGAGACCCAGTACTTC
TRBD1 | 15 | TRBJ1-6 | . | TRBV6-5 | CAGNRDSSYNSPLHF | TGTGCCGGCAACCGGGACAGCTCCTATAATTCACCCCTCCACTTT